The 18 T cell receptor beta chains below all came from one sample that was sequenced in a study of beta chain features in type 1 diabetes. Every isolated RNA sample was fully reverse transcribed, so sequencing captured expressed TCRB transcripts. TCRdb's copy holds only in-frame clones and misses some; the assay was immunoSEQ multiplex PCR. The data show under 500,000 clones, approximately 30% seen once. Sequencing was performed on naive CD4+ T cells from blood. The receptors were gathered from a young man in good health.

There are a few counts of this clone. The chain has TRBV10-3 and TRBJ2-5, with D possibly being TRBD2 (6 bases). Trimming removed 0 bases from V and 5 bases from J, with 10 bases in between. The CDR3 has 14 residues. Germline loops: CDR1 ENHRY, CDR2 SYGVKD. Here the CDR3 DNA reads TGTGCCATCAGTGAGTCGTCAGGGACTGAGACCCAGTACTTC. Protein product: CAISESSGTETQYF.

A few counts support this clone. The chain is built from TRBV4-3 and TRBJ2-6; no reliable D call. The length of the CDR3 is 16 residues. Trimming left V 0 bases short and J 9 bases short, with 15 bases between. Germline values: CDR1 LGHNA, CDR2 YSLEER. The CDR3 here is CASSQEQHLVGNVLTF. DNA for the CDR3: TGCGCCAGCAGCCAAGAGCAACATCTGGTCGGCAACGTCCTGACTTTC.

This chain links TRBV27 with TRBJ2-2; 8 nucleotides agree with TRBD1. J lost 6 bases, V lost 4 bases, and 7 bases had no gene match. The CDR3 runs 15 residues. Looked up from germline, CDR1 is MNHEY and CDR2 is SMNVEV (reference sequence). CDR3 bases: TGTGCCAGCAGTTCGACGACAGGGGTCCCCGGGGAGCTGTTTTTT. Its protein is CASSSTTGVPGELFF.

This clone was observed a handful of times. The rearrangement joins TRBV4-1 to TRBJ2-1; a possible D gene is TRBD1 (6 bases). Trimming cost V 4 bases and J 0 bases, with 13 bases left between them. Germline V gene sequence: CDR1 MGHRA, CDR2 YSYEKL. The CDR3 totals 16 residues. The CDR3 spells CASSRPTQGSYNEQFF. CDR3 bases: TGCGCCAGCAGCCGCCCGACACAGGGCTCCTACAATGAGCAGTTCTTC.

Only a few counts were recorded for this clone. The germline gene is not matched at one end of the junction; a read error may be the cause. The chain combines TRBV18 with TRBJ1-1; D is unresolved. This CDR3 region has 13 residues. CDR1 is KGHSH, CDR2 LQKENI, per germline. CDR3 sequence reads: CASAPGANTEAFF. The CDR3 DNA sequence: TGTGCCAGCGCACCGGGAGCGAACACTGAAGCTTTCTTT.

This chain joins TRBV7-2 and TRBJ2-1, with D possibly being TRBD2 (5 bases). Germline CDR1 reads SGHTA; CDR2 reads FQGNSA. This CDR3 is built from 15 residues. With 2 bases removed from V and 8 bases from J, the gap between germline ends came to 16 bases. The CDR3 DNA is TGTGCCAGCAGCTTACACGGGATAAAGGTGGATGAGCAGTTCTTC. Protein product: CASSLHGIKVDEQFF. Using reference TRBV7-2 and TRBJ2-1 for the parts outside the CDR3, the full variable domain is GAGVSQSPSNKVTEKGKDVELRCDPISGHTALYWYRQSLGQGLEFLIYFQGNSAPDKSGLPSDRFSAERTGGSVSTLTIQRTQQEDSAVYLCASSLHGIKVDEQFFGPGTRLTVL.

The sample holds a few counts of this clone. Other DNA sequences from this sample encode an identical CDR3 as well. The V gene is TRBV29-1, the J gene TRBJ2-5, with a tentative D call TRBD1 (6 bases). This CDR3 has 12 residues. The germline V and J ends were trimmed by 4 bases and 5 bases, with 11 bases remaining between them. Per the germline V gene, CDR1 is SQVTM and CDR2 is ANQGSEA. CDR3 in DNA: TGCAGCGTTGTCTCAGGGGTTGAGACCCAGTACTTC. It is translated as CSVVSGVETQYF.

The rearrangement joins TRBV7-8 to TRBJ1-5; unclear D gene. Trimming removed 5 bases at V and 4 bases at J, with 12 bases between. The CDR3 is 14 amino acids. Germline V CDR1 and CDR2: SGHVS, FQNEAQ. The CDR3 DNA is TGTGCCAGCAGCCAACGTTGGGGTAATCAGCCCCAGCATTTT. It codes for CASSQRWGNQPQHF.

Of note for this clone: A much larger clone lies one base from this, so it may be a read error. Other nucleotide sequences from this sample produce the same CDR3. This sequence joins TRBV18 and TRBJ2-3; D remains ambiguous. Germline lookup yields CDR1 KGHSH and CDR2 LQKENI. The CDR3 consists of 11 residues. V lost 2 bases and J lost 5, with 2 bases in between. DNA of the CDR3: TGTGCCAGCTCACCAGGAGATACGCAGTATTTT. Its protein product is CASSPGDTQYF.

This rearrangement joins TRBV30 to TRBJ2-7; D is perhaps TRBD1 (6 bases). The CDR3 has 13 amino acids. Germline values: CDR1 GTSNPN, CDR2 SVGIG (reference sequence). Trimming shortened V by 5 bases and J by 2 bases, and 13 bases separated the two germline ends. DNA of the CDR3: TGTGCCTGGGACCGACAGGCAACCTACGAGCAGTACTTC. As protein: CAWDRQATYEQYF.

Concerning this clone itself: This sample includes further DNA sequences coding for the same CDR3. The chain combines TRBV29-1 with TRBJ2-3; TRBD1 matches 10 bases. The J segment lost 5 bases and the V segment lost 7 bases, leaving 9 bases of the junction unmatched. This CDR3 spans 14 amino acids. Germline-derived CDR1 and CDR2 are SQVTM and ANQGSEA. The CDR3 here is CSGSTGGSGDTQYF. The CDR3 region has the DNA TGCAGCGGGTCGACAGGGGGCTCTGGAGATACGCAGTATTTT.

This clone was observed a handful of times. The J gene is TRBJ2-7, the V gene TRBV4-2; the match to TRBD2 covers 9 bases. The CDR3 is made up of 16 amino acids. Germline V gene lookup returns CDR1 LGHNA and CDR2 YNFKEQ. The V and J ends lost 0 bases and 1 base, in that order; junction bases with no gene match: 4. CDR3 protein: CASSQDSTSGSYEQYF. The CDR3 DNA sequence: TGTGCCAGCAGCCAAGATTCGACTAGCGGTTCCTACGAGCAGTACTTC.

The chain uses TRBV30 and TRBJ2-7, with a possible D match to TRBD2 (7 bases). In germline, CDR1 is GTSNPN, CDR2 SVGIG (reference sequence). This CDR3 is 13 amino acids long. The V gene lost 4 bases and the J gene lost 8 bases, with 18 bases spanning the gap. The CDR3 sequence: CAWTPNPGGQQYF. The CDR3 DNA is TGTGCCTGGACTCCCAACCCGGGGGGCCAGCAGTACTTC.

This chain uses TRBV5-4 with TRBJ2-1; 7 bases align to TRBD2. The CDR3 totals 15 residues. Germline CDR1 SGHNT, CDR2 YYREEE (reference sequence). V lost 4 bases to trimming and J lost 6 bases; unmatched junction nucleotides: 10. CDR3 amino acids: CASSRGVSGANEQFF. CDR3 nucleotides: TGTGCCAGCAGCCGGGGGGTTAGCGGTGCCAATGAGCAGTTCTTC.

The chain is built from TRBV5-1 and TRBJ2-1; 8 bases are a match to TRBD1. This CDR3 region has 20 residues. V dropped 2 bases and J dropped 0; count of bases not matched to a gene: 16. In germline, CDR1 is SGHRS, CDR2 YFSETQ. CDR3 sequence: CASSFSGQGSLLSSYNEQFF. CDR3 coding DNA: TGCGCCAGCAGCTTCAGTGGACAGGGCTCCCTCCTCAGCTCCTACAATGAGCAGTTCTTC.

This sequence joins TRBV25-1 and TRBJ1-5, with 9 bases fitting TRBD1. This CDR3 is 14 amino acids long. V shed 6 bases, J shed 2 bases, and the junction held 2 bases outside the gene matches. Germline V CDR1 and CDR2: MGHDK, SYGVNS. The CDR3 reads CASRGTGRNQPQHF. CDR3 DNA sequence: TGTGCCAGCAGAGGGACAGGGCGCAATCAGCCCCAGCATTTT. The variable domain in full, completed from reference TRBV25-1 and TRBJ1-5, reads EADIYQTPRYLVIGTGKKITLECSQTMGHDKMYWYQQDPGMELHLIHYSYGVNSTEKGDLSSESTVSRIRTEHFPLTLESARPSHTSQYLCASRGTGRNQPQHFGDGTRLSIL.

This chain uses TRBV9 with TRBJ2-7, with D perhaps TRBD2 (6 bases). Trimming removed 8 bases at V and 0 bases at J, with 15 bases between. CDR3 size: 14 residues. Germline V gives CDR1 SGDLS, CDR2 YYNGEE. The CDR3 region has the DNA TGTGCCAGTCAACCGGGACTCAGCTCCTACGAGCAGTACTTC. It translates to CASQPGLSSYEQYF.

The chain recombines TRBV5-1 with TRBJ2-7, with 8 bases aligning to TRBD2. Unmatched junction bases numbered 9, after V lost 0 bases and J lost 7 bases. The CDR3 has 15 residues. Germline assignment: CDR1 SGHRS and CDR2 YFSETQ. The CDR3 bases are TGCGCCAGCAGCTTGGCGGAATTAGCGGGAAAAGAGCAGTACTTC. This encodes CASSLAELAGKEQYF. Based on the CDR3 plus reference TRBV5-1 and TRBJ2-7, the full variable domain is KAGVTQTPRYLIKTRGQQVTLSCSPISGHRSVSWYQQTPGQGLQFLFEYFSETQRNKGNFPGRFSGRQFSNSRSEMNVSTLELGDSALYLCASSLAELAGKEQYFGPGTRLTVT.